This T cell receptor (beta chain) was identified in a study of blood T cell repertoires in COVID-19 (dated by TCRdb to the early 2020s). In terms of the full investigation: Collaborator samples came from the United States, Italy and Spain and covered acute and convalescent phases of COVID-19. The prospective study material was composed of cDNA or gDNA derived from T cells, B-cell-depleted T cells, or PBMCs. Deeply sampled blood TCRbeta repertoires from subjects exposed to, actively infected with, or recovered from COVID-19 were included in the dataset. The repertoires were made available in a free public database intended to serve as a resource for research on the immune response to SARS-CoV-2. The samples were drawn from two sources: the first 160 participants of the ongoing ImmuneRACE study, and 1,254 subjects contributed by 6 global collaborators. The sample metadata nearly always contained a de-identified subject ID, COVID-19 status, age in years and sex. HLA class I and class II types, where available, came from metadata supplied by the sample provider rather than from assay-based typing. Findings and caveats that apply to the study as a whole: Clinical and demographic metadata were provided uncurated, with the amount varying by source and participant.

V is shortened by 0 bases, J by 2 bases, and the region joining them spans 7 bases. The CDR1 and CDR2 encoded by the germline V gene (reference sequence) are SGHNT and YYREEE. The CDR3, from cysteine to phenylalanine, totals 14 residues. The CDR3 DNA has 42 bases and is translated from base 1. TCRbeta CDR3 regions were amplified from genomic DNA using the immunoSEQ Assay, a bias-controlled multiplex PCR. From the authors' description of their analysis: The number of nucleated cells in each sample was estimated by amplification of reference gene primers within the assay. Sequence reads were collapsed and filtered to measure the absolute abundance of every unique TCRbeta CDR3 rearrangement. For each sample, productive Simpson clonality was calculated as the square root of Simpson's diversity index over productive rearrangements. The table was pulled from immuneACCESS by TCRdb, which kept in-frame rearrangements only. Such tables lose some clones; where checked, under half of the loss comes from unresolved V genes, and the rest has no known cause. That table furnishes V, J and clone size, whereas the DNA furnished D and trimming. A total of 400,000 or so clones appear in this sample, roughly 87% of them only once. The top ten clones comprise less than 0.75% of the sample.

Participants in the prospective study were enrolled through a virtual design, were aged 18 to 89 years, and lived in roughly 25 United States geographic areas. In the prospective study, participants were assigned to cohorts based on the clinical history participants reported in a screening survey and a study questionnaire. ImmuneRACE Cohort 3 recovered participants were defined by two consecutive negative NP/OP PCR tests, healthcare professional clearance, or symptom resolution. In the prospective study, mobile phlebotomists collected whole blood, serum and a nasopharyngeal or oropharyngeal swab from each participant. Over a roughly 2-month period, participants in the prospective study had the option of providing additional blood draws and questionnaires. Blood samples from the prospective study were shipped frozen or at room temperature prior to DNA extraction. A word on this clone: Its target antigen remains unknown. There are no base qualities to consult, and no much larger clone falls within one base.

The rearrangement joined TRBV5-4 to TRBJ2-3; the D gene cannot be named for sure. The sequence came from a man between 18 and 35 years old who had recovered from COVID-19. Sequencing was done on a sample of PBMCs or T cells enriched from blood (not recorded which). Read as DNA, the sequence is TGTGCCAGCAGCTTGGAATTAGACACAGATACGCAGTATTTT. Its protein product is CASSLELDTDTQYF.